These 27 T cell receptor beta chains share one sample of origin, sequenced in a study of T cell repertoires in cytomegalovirus infection. Each CDR3 protein is one row after TCRdb ran MiXCR on the reads. The sample has some 200,000 distinct CDR3 sequences; roughly a fifth are singletons. Source material: PBMCs. Every receptor here comes from a human donor in good health (CMV status not recorded). Some clones in this sample may be carry-over from other donors' samples.

A few counts support this clonotype. The chain combines TRBV5-3 with TRBJ2-1; TRBD1 matches at 7 bases. TRBV5-3 is an ORF, and what it does is uncertain. Unmatched junction bases numbered 18, after V lost 8 bases and J lost 13 bases. This CDR3 is 14 amino acids long. The CDR3 loop is CASSQKDRANTQFF. CDR3 nucleotide sequence: TGTGCCAGCAGCCAGAAAGACAGGGCCAATACCCAGTTCTTC.

A few counts support this clonotype. For the CDR3, the DNA is TGTGCCAGCAGCTTACCTGCCAGGGAGCAGTACTTC. Translated: CASSLPAREQYF. The rearrangement uses TRBV7-8 and TRBJ2-7; D call uncertain. The V end lost 2 bases, the J end lost 7 bases, and 9 bases lay between the germline ends. Germline CDR1 SGHVS, CDR2 FQNEAQ. The CDR3 loop spans 12 amino acids.

This clonotype was observed a handful of times. V and J are TRBV7-6 and TRBJ2-5; 7 bases map to TRBD2. The CDR3 is 15 residues long. V was clipped by 5 bases and J by 2 bases; unmatched bases: 8. Germline CDR1 reads SGHVS; CDR2 reads FNYEAQ. CDR3 DNA sequence: TGTGCCAGCAGCAAGTTGTCGGGGGGACAAGAGACCCAGTACTTC. The encoded protein is CASSKLSGGQETQYF.

The rearrangement uses TRBV4-3 and TRBJ2-1; 13 bases are shared with TRBD2. This CDR3 comprises 19 residues. The junction had 13 bases not matched to a gene; V was cut back by 1 base and J by 7 bases. Germline CDR1 reads LGHNA; CDR2 reads YSLEER. CDR3 in DNA: TGCGCCAGCAGCCAAGTTAGGCGGACTAGCGGGAGAATCATGAATGAGCAGTTCTTC. Encoded protein: CASSQVRRTSGRIMNEQFF.

This clonotype was observed a few times. The J gene is TRBJ2-3, the V gene TRBV6-6; D is undetermined. There are 16 residues in the CDR3. Germline V CDR1 and CDR2: MNHNY, SVGAGI (reference sequence). Trimming removed 7 bases at V and 4 bases at J, with 21 bases between. The DNA of the CDR3 is TGTGCCAGCATTCCCGGACGGTCCACCCGCGCAGATACGCAGTATTTT. It translates to CASIPGRSTRADTQYF.

The V gene is TRBV5-1, the J gene TRBJ1-2; no firm D call. CDR1 SGHRS and CDR2 YFSETQ come from the germline V gene. Trimming stripped 0 bases from V and 4 bases from J, with 7 bases between. The CDR3 is 13 residues long. CDR3 residues: CASSLDHTYGYTF. CDR3 bases: TGCGCCAGCAGCTTGGATCATACCTATGGCTACACCTTC.

This clonotype was picked up many times. The rearrangement uses TRBV7-2 and TRBJ2-5; D is perhaps TRBD2 (7 bases). Germline V gene sequence: CDR1 SGHTA, CDR2 FQGNSA. The CDR3 runs to 15 residues. Between the trimmed V and J ends, which lost 5 bases and 7 bases, there was a span of 20 bases. DNA for the CDR3: TGTGCCAGCAGCCCCCCAGGGGTATCGGGGGGGACCCAGTACTTC. Its protein is CASSPPGVSGGTQYF.

Many counts were recorded for this clonotype. V gene TRBV7-2 combines with J gene TRBJ2-7; D gene ambiguous. The CDR3 consists of 16 residues. Per germline, CDR1 SGHTA and CDR2 FQGNSA. Trimming left V 4 bases short and J 0 bases short, with 16 bases between. CDR3 protein: CASSSRWTKSSYEQYF. The CDR3 nucleotides are TGTGCCAGCAGCTCAAGGTGGACCAAGAGCTCCTACGAGCAGTACTTC.

The chain joins TRBV2 to TRBJ1-4; 8 nucleotides line up with TRBD1. V dropped 7 bases and J dropped 5; count of bases not matched to a gene: 6. In germline, CDR1 is SNHLY, CDR2 FYNNEI. The CDR3 has 14 amino acids. The CDR3 DNA reads TGTGCCAGCACGGGGAGGACAGGGAATGAAAAACTGTTTTTT. Translation: CASTGRTGNEKLFF.

This clonotype has just a few counts. The chain uses TRBV5-6 and TRBJ2-5; D is unclear. Germline assignment: CDR1 SGHDT and CDR2 YYEEEE. The ends were cut back, 4 bases at V and 7 bases at J, with 17 bases in the middle. The CDR3 consists of 14 residues. The CDR3 DNA is TGTGCCAGCAGCGCCGGACGAAACCGAGGGACCCAGTACTTC. This encodes CASSAGRNRGTQYF.

The CDR3: CASSHDSQPQHF. The DNA for the CDR3 is TGTGCCAGCTCACACGACAGCCAGCCCCAGCATTTT. V is TRBV18 and J is TRBJ1-5; a weak D match, TRBD1 (5 bases). The CDR3 has 12 amino acids. The germline CDR1 and CDR2 sequences are KGHSH and LQKENI. Trimming stripped 4 bases from V and 7 bases from J, with 8 bases between.

The sample holds many counts of this clonotype. The rearrangement links TRBV7-2 to TRBJ2-7; the match to TRBD2 covers 12 bases. The CDR3 is 15 amino acids. V trimming: 5 bases; J trimming: 2 bases; junction bases outside the gene matches: 4. Germline CDR1 and CDR2: SGHTA and FQGNSA. CDR3: CASSRLAGGAYEQYF. The CDR3 DNA follows: TGTGCCAGCAGCCGGCTAGCGGGAGGGGCCTACGAGCAGTACTTC.

This clonotype occurred many times. The chain carries TRBV7-6 and TRBJ2-3; D is possibly TRBD2 (5 bases). Germline V gene data show CDR1 as SGHVS and CDR2 as FNYEAQ. The CDR3 length is 14 residues. V gave up 0 bases and J gave up 5 bases, with 9 bases separating them. The CDR3 region is CASSLAGEGDTQYF. The CDR3 nucleotides read TGTGCCAGCAGCTTAGCGGGAGAAGGAGATACGCAGTATTTT.

This clonotype was detected a few times. V and J are TRBV7-3 and TRBJ1-3; D is undetermined. V shed 6 bases and J shed 2 bases, with 14 bases lying between them. CDR1 is SGHTA and CDR2 is FQGTGA in the germline V gene. The CDR3 sequence is 15 residues long. The CDR3 DNA sequence: TGTGCCAGCAGTACCGTAAAGGGTGCTGGAAACACCATATATTTT. As protein: CASSTVKGAGNTIYF.

This chain links TRBV19 with TRBJ2-1; 12 bases are a match to TRBD2. Trimming cost V 5 bases and J 4 bases; bases outside gene matches: 6. Germline V lookup: CDR1 LNHDA, CDR2 SQIVND (reference sequence). The CDR3 has 16 amino acids. CDR3 DNA: TGTGCCAGTAGTGCCACGACTAGCGGGAGATACAATGAGCAGTTCTTC. Translated, it gives CASSATTSGRYNEQFF. The whole variable domain, remainder taken from reference TRBV19 and TRBJ2-1, is DGGITQSPKYLFRKEGQNVTLSCEQNLNHDAMYWYRQDPGQGLRLIYYSQIVNDFQKGDIAEGYSVSREKKESFPLTVTSAQKNPTAFYLCASSATTSGRYNEQFFGPGTRLTVL.

This clonotype has ten or more counts. The J gene is TRBJ2-2, the V gene TRBV12-5; D uncertain. The CDR3 consists of 17 residues. Deletions cut 7 bases from V and 5 bases from J, with 23 bases between. From germline, CDR1 is LGHNT and CDR2 FRNRAP. CDR3 protein: CASAPPLRSSRTGELFF. In DNA, the CDR3 is TGTGCTAGTGCTCCTCCCCTCAGGTCCTCGAGAACCGGGGAGCTGTTTTTT.

The V call is TRBV5-1, the J call TRBJ1-2, with a weak D call TRBD1 (5 bases). The CDR3 spans 15 residues. Deletions cut 4 bases from V and 4 bases from J, with 17 bases between. Per the germline V gene, CDR1 is SGHRS and CDR2 is YFSETQ. CDR3 amino acids: CASSLSGTHGYGYTF. CDR3 nucleotides: TGCGCCAGCAGCCTAAGCGGGACGCACGGCTATGGCTACACCTTC.

For this clonotype: Given a much more abundant clone one base away, this may be a read error. The CDR3 end shows no conserved phenylalanine or tryptophan, and so a read error is likely. The genes are TRBV11-2 and TRBJ2-1; no clear D. The germline V and J ends were trimmed by 5 bases and 9 bases, with 11 bases remaining between them. The CDR3 contains 12 residues. Germline assignment: CDR1 SGHAT and CDR2 FQNNGV. DNA for the CDR3: TGTGCCAGCAGCCTCATAGTTGGTGAGCAGTTCTCC. Encoded protein: CASSLIVGEQFS.

The chain recombines TRBV20-1 with TRBJ1-3; no firm D call. This CDR3 is 13 amino acids long. CDR1 DFQATT and CDR2 SNEGSKA come from the germline V gene (reference sequence). Trimming cost V 1 base and J 8 bases, with 12 bases left between them. The CDR3 sequence: CSARVPGEDTIYF. The CDR3 DNA sequence: TGCAGTGCTAGAGTACCCGGGGAGGACACCATATATTTT.

The chain recombines TRBV29-1 with TRBJ2-5, with D perhaps TRBD2 (5 bases). The germline CDR1 and CDR2 sequences are SQVTM and ANQGSEA. V was shortened by 4 bases and J by 5 bases, with 11 bases between the two germline ends. CDR3 length: 12 amino acids. CDR3 DNA sequence: TGCAGCGTTGTGGAGAGGGCGGAGACCCAGTACTTC. Translated: CSVVERAETQYF.

The V call is TRBV6-5, the J call TRBJ1-1; D is undetermined. This CDR3 contains 12 residues. From germline, CDR1 is MNHEY and CDR2 SVGAGI. Trimming shortened V by 5 bases and J by 4 bases, and 8 bases separated the two germline ends. CDR3 sequence reads: CASSPSGTEAFF. The CDR3 DNA reads as TGTGCCAGCAGTCCATCCGGCACTGAAGCTTTCTTT.

This clonotype has just one count. The V call is TRBV20-1, the J call TRBJ2-3, with 14 bases identical to TRBD2. The V and J ends lost 0 bases and 4 bases, in that order; junction bases with no gene match: 9. CDR3 length: 18 residues. Germline V gene sequence: CDR1 DFQATT, CDR2 SNEGSKA (reference sequence). The CDR3 is CSARDRTSGRRKADTQYF. The CDR3 region has the DNA TGCAGTGCTAGAGATAGGACTAGCGGGAGGAGGAAGGCAGATACGCAGTATTTT.

The sample holds many counts of this clonotype. V and J are TRBV7-8 and TRBJ1-1; TRBD1 aligns across 11 bases. From germline, CDR1 is SGHVS and CDR2 FQNEAQ. The CDR3 is made up of 16 amino acids. V was clipped by 2 bases and J by 2 bases; unmatched bases: 4. The CDR3 DNA sequence: TGTGCCAGCAGCTTAAGGGACAGGGGGAAAAACACTGAAGCTTTCTTT. It specifies CASSLRDRGKNTEAFF.

This clonotype was seen only a few times. The chain employs TRBV6-2 or TRBV6-3 and TRBJ1-1; 8 bases are a match to TRBD1. The V segment lost 6 bases and the J segment 6 bases; nucleotides outside the gene matches: 15. In germline, CDR1 is MNHEY, CDR2 SVGEGT. The CDR3 sequence is 16 residues long. CDR3 bases: TGTGCCAGCAGCCCTTTCTTTCGGACAGGGCAGGCTGAAGCTTTCTTT. Amino acid sequence: CASSPFFRTGQAEAFF.

This clonotype was counted at least ten times. The chain uses TRBV11-3 and TRBJ1-1; TRBD1 might be the D (5 bases). CDR3 length: 15 residues. V was shortened by 6 bases and J by 0 bases, with 14 bases between the two germline ends. Germline lookup yields CDR1 SGHNT and CDR2 YENEEA. The CDR3 nucleotides are TGTGCCAGCAGTGCGCCGGGGCCAATGAACACTGAAGCTTTCTTT. This codes for CASSAPGPMNTEAFF.

This clonotype was picked up a small number of times. The rearrangement uses TRBV11-2 and TRBJ1-1; maybe TRBD1 (5 bases). This CDR3 comprises 14 residues. CDR1 is SGHAT and CDR2 is FQNNGV in the germline V gene. V was clipped by 1 base and J by 5 bases, with 11 bases between them. CDR3 sequence reads: CASSLGGRKTEAFF. DNA for the CDR3: TGTGCCAGCAGCTTAGGGGGGAGAAAAACTGAAGCTTTCTTT. Supplemented by reference TRBV11-2 and TRBJ1-1, the full variable domain reads EAGVAQSPRYKIIEKRQSVAFWCNPISGHATLYWYQQILGQGPKLLIQFQNNGVVDDSQLPKDRFSAERLKGVDSTLKIQPAKLEDSAVYLCASSLGGRKTEAFFGQGTRLTVV.

This clonotype was observed many times. The rearrangement links TRBV19 to TRBJ1-1, with D unresolved. The V gene's germline CDR1 is LNHDA and CDR2 SQIVND (reference sequence). The CDR3 length is 14 residues. Trimming took 5 bases from V and 1 from J, leaving 11 bases between them. CDR3 loop: CASSVYPGNTEAFF. The CDR3 DNA sequence: TGTGCCAGTAGTGTGTACCCCGGGAACACTGAAGCTTTCTTT.